Presented here are 30 T cell receptor beta chains from one specimen sequenced in a study of blood T cells in healthy people across ages. A second PCR, run for roughly 7 to 12 cycles, used a sample-barcoded 5' primer plus a J-beta primer mix. One entry per CDR3 protein, called by TCRdb with MiXCR from the 5' RACE reads. The data show about 640,000 distinct CDR3 sequences, with around three fifths seen just once and around 37% held by the top ten. Sequencing was done on a sample of blood. All receptors come from a man aged 60 to 75 in good health.

The CDR3 nucleotides are TGTGCCAGCTCACCAGGGGGGGTTGACTCCTACAATGAGCAGTTCTTC. Protein: CASSPGGVDSYNEQFF. This chain connects TRBV18 to TRBJ2-1; TRBD2 matches at 7 bases. Germline V CDR1 and CDR2: KGHSH, LQKENI. The CDR3 length is 16 residues. Losses at the gene ends were 2 bases for V and 0 bases for J; bases not matched to a gene: 4.

The J gene is TRBJ2-7, the V gene TRBV5-1; maybe TRBD1 (6 bases). Germline V gene lookup returns CDR1 SGHRS and CDR2 YFSETQ. The V end lost 4 bases, the J end lost 3 bases, and 20 bases lay between the germline ends. This CDR3 region has 16 residues. As DNA, the CDR3 is TGCGCCAGCAGCCCCGGGACACATTCTACCTACTACGAGCAGTACTTC. This translates into CASSPGTHSTYYEQYF.

The V and J genes are TRBV20-1 and TRBJ2-3; TRBD2 might be the D (5 bases). This CDR3 has 13 residues. V shed 7 bases and J shed 0 bases, with 11 bases lying between them. Germline V gene data show CDR1 as DFQATT and CDR2 as SNEGSKA (reference sequence). The CDR3 nucleotides read TGCAGTGTCCAAGAGGGTAGCACAGATACGCAGTATTTT. Its translation: CSVQEGSTDTQYF.

This clonotype was found once. V usage is TRBV11-2 and J usage is TRBJ1-4; D is unresolved. Germline V lookup: CDR1 SGHAT, CDR2 FQNNGV. This CDR3 contains 15 residues. V lost 5 bases to trimming and J lost 10 bases, with 20 bases between them. The chain's CDR3 is CASSLRRIMSGKLFF. The CDR3 DNA is TGTGCCAGCAGCCTAAGGAGGATCATGTCAGGAAAACTGTTTTTT.

There are a few counts of this clonotype. V gene TRBV7-2 combines with J gene TRBJ1-4, with unresolved D. Per the germline V gene, CDR1 is SGHTA and CDR2 is FQGNSA. This CDR3 spans 17 amino acids. With 5 bases removed from V and 0 bases from J, the gap between germline ends came to 16 bases. CDR3 in DNA: TGTGCCAGCAGCCCCCCTTGGGGAACCGCAACTAATGAAAAACTGTTTTTT. It yields the protein CASSPPWGTATNEKLFF.

The V call is TRBV5-1, the J call TRBJ2-7, with unresolved D. This CDR3 comprises 13 residues. V was trimmed by 7 bases and J by 7 bases, leaving 18 bases between them. Looked up from germline, CDR1 is SGHRS and CDR2 is YFSETQ. The CDR3 coding sequence is TGCGCCAGCCAAGGGCGGCGTTGGGAAGAGCAGTACTTC. Translating gives CASQGRRWEEQYF.

This chain links TRBV20-1 with TRBJ2-5; D is ambiguous. Trimming shortened V by 3 bases and J by 5 bases, and 13 bases separated the two germline ends. Per germline, CDR1 DFQATT and CDR2 SNEGSKA (reference sequence). This CDR3 region has 13 residues. The CDR3, as DNA: TGCAGTGCTAGTACGCCTTTGATGGAGACCCAGTACTTC. Its translation: CSASTPLMETQYF.

The CDR3 spells CASSFAGARVDEQFF. As DNA, the CDR3 is TGTGCCAGCAGCTTTGCCGGGGCTAGAGTCGATGAGCAGTTCTTC. V gene TRBV7-9 combines with J gene TRBJ2-1; TRBD1 or TRBD2 may be the D gene (5 bases each). Germline V gene lookup returns CDR1 SEHNR and CDR2 FQNEAQ (reference sequence). CDR3 length: 15 amino acids. V was trimmed by 3 bases and J by 8 bases, leaving 17 bases between them.

In its sample, this clonotype was seen a few times. J is TRBJ1-6 and V is TRBV9; tentative D call: TRBD1 (6 bases). CDR3 length equals 18 residues. Germline values: CDR1 SGDLS, CDR2 YYNGEE. The V gene lost 3 bases and the J gene lost 8 bases, with 24 bases spanning the gap. The CDR3, as DNA: TGTGCCAGCAGCGAGGGACCCGGGACAATAGGAGATTATTCACCCCTCCACTTT. Amino acids: CASSEGPGTIGDYSPLHF.

The V gene is TRBV5-1, the J gene TRBJ2-3; tentatively, D is TRBD2 (5 bases). The CDR3 contains 16 residues. From germline, CDR1 is SGHRS and CDR2 YFSETQ. V dropped 5 bases and J dropped 3 bases, with 19 bases sitting between them. The CDR3 sequence is CASRVGARGSTDTQYF. The CDR3 bases are TGCGCCAGCAGAGTAGGAGCCCGGGGATCGACAGATACGCAGTATTTT.

The chain combines TRBV20-1 with TRBJ2-5, with 10 bases fitting TRBD1. The end of the DNA fits TRBJ2-7 better, so the J call may be wrong. The CDR3 contains 13 residues. The germline V gene has CDR1 DFQATT and CDR2 SNEGSKA (reference sequence). The CDR3 loop is CSAPGQGVYEQYF. The CDR3 bases are TGCAGTGCCCCCGGACAGGGGGTGTACGAGCAGTACTTC.

The V call is TRBV20-1, the J call TRBJ1-5; no reliable D call. The CDR3 sequence is 13 residues long. V was trimmed by 4 bases and J by 3 bases, leaving 10 bases between them. Germline V lookup: CDR1 DFQATT, CDR2 SNEGSKA (reference sequence). The CDR3 region is CSAIREANQPQHF. CDR3 coding DNA: TGCAGTGCTATACGGGAAGCCAATCAGCCCCAGCATTTT.

This rearrangement joins TRBV5-1 to TRBJ2-7, with 9 bases matching TRBD1. The end of the DNA fits TRBJ2-1 better, so the J call may be wrong. Per germline, CDR1 SGHRS and CDR2 YFSETQ. The CDR3 sequence is 14 residues long. CDR3 region: CASSLDRGDGEQFF. In nucleotides, the CDR3 is TGCGCCAGCAGCCTGGACAGGGGCGACGGTGAGCAGTTCTTC.

The chain couples TRBV18 to TRBJ2-5; tentatively, D is TRBD1 or TRBD2 (5 bases each). CDR1 and CDR2 (germline): KGHSH, LQKENI. CDR3 length equals 15 residues. The ends were cut back, 3 bases at V and 5 bases at J, with 16 bases in the middle. The CDR3 DNA reads TGTGCCAGCTCACCCTCGGGACCTCCCCATGAGACCCAGTACTTC. Its protein product is CASSPSGPPHETQYF.

The chain has TRBV7-9 and TRBJ1-2, with D perhaps matching TRBD1 (5 bases). V lost 1 base, J lost 8 bases, and 23 bases lay in between. This CDR3 has 17 amino acids. CDR1 is SEHNR and CDR2 is FQNEAQ in the germline V gene (reference sequence). The CDR3 nucleotides are TGTGCCAGCAGCTTAGGATTTCCGGGACGGCACTCCGGCGGCTACACCTTC. Translating gives CASSLGFPGRHSGGYTF.

This clonotype has more than one count but fewer than ten. This chain uses TRBV11-2 with TRBJ2-7; D unresolved. This CDR3 has 15 residues. The V end lost 0 bases, the J end lost 3 bases, and 12 bases lay between the germline ends. CDR1 and CDR2 from the germline V gene are SGHAT and FQNNGV. CDR3 in amino acids: CASSLDGLGSYEQYF. CDR3 nucleotides: TGTGCCAGCAGCTTAGATGGGCTCGGAAGCTACGAGCAGTACTTC.

The chain is built from TRBV6-5 and TRBJ2-3; 7 bases line up with TRBD1. J lost 0 bases, V lost 2 bases, and 8 bases had no gene match. The CDR3 spans 17 residues. Germline V gene sequence: CDR1 MNHEY, CDR2 SVGAGI. In DNA form, the CDR3 reads TGTGCCAGCAGTTACGCAAACAGGGGTACTAGCACAGATACGCAGTATTTT. It translates to CASSYANRGTSTDTQYF.

This clonotype is a singleton in its sample. The chain combines TRBV7-9 with TRBJ2-4; 8 bases are a match to TRBD1. Trimming removed 5 bases from V and 8 bases from J; junction bases left unmatched: 14. Germline lookup yields CDR1 SEHNR and CDR2 FQNEAQ (reference sequence). The CDR3 runs to 16 residues. CDR3 in amino acids: CASSPRAGGLLDIQYF. The DNA of the CDR3 is TGTGCCAGCAGCCCACGGGCAGGGGGCCTGTTGGACATTCAGTACTTC. The full variable domain, rest sourced from reference TRBV7-9 and TRBJ2-4, is DTGVSQNPRHKITKRGQNVTFRCDPISEHNRLYWYRQTLGQGPEFLTYFQNEAQLEKSRLLSDRFSAERPKGSFSTLEIQRTEQGDSAMYLCASSPRAGGLLDIQYFGAGTRLSVL.

About this clonotype: A read error may account for a junction end that differs from germline. CDR3 coding DNA: TGTGCCAGCAGTTCCATCAGCACTAGCATAGATACGCAGTATTTT. Protein sequence: CASSSISTSIDTQYF. The chain couples TRBV12-3 or TRBV12-4 to TRBJ2-3, with a weak D call TRBD2 (6 bases). The CDR3 has 15 residues.

The V call is TRBV6-1, the J call TRBJ2-7, with D perhaps assigned TRBD1 or TRBD2 (5 bases each). Trimming took 1 base from V and 3 from J, leaving 10 bases between them. There are 14 residues in the CDR3. Germline assignment: CDR1 MNHNS and CDR2 SASEGT. CDR3 coding DNA: TGTGCCAGCAGTGAAGTGGGGGAAAACTACGAGCAGTACTTC. Translation gives CASSEVGENYEQYF.

This clonotype was observed a few times. The V call is TRBV7-2, the J call TRBJ2-7, with no clear D. The CDR3 totals 15 residues. CDR1 is SGHTA, CDR2 FQGNSA, per germline. The V and J ends lost 2 bases and 0 bases respectively, with 11 bases between them. In DNA form, the CDR3 reads TGTGCCAGCAGCTTATTGGTGGGCCCCTCCTACGAGCAGTACTTC. It is translated as CASSLLVGPSYEQYF.

The genes are TRBV20-1 and TRBJ2-7; D may correspond to TRBD1 or TRBD2 (6 bases each). The V gene lost 3 bases and the J gene lost 3 bases, with 15 bases spanning the gap. This CDR3 has 14 amino acids. The germline V gene encodes CDR1 DFQATT and CDR2 SNEGSKA (reference sequence). CDR3 sequence (DNA): TGCAGTGCTAGCGAAGGGGGGCTGAACTACGAGCAGTACTTC. As protein: CSASEGGLNYEQYF.

This clonotype was picked up a small number of times. This CDR3 is CASSSRTGLANYGYTF. For the CDR3, the DNA is TGTGCCAGCAGCTCTCGGACAGGCCTAGCTAACTATGGCTACACCTTC. The chain uses TRBV7-2 and TRBJ1-2; 7 nucleotides match TRBD1. Germline CDR1 SGHTA, CDR2 FQGNSA. J gave up 0 bases and V 4 bases, and 8 bases lay outside the gene matches. The CDR3 totals 16 residues. The variable domain in full, with the rest retrieved from reference TRBV7-2 and TRBJ1-2, is GAGVSQSPSNKVTEKGKDVELRCDPISGHTALYWYRQSLGQGLEFLIYFQGNSAPDKSGLPSDRFSAERTGGSVSTLTIQRTQQEDSAVYLCASSSRTGLANYGYTFGSGTRLTVV.

This clonotype has more than one count but fewer than ten. The rearrangement uses TRBV11-3 and TRBJ2-5; weak D call: TRBD2 (5 bases). V was clipped by 8 bases and J by 11 bases, with 18 bases between them. CDR1 and CDR2 from the germline V gene are SGHNT and YENEEA. The CDR3 has 12 residues. This CDR3 is CASGGSDGEQYF. CDR3 bases: TGTGCCAGCGGTGGCTCGGATGGGGAGCAGTACTTC.

This chain connects TRBV7-7 to TRBJ2-5; D perhaps matches TRBD1 (6 bases). The CDR3 has 13 amino acids. Germline assignment: CDR1 SSHAT and CDR2 FNYEAQ (reference sequence). Trimming took 5 bases from V and 2 from J, leaving 9 bases between them. The CDR3 region has the DNA TGTGCCAGCAGCGTGGACAGTCAAGAGACCCAGTACTTC. This gives the protein CASSVDSQETQYF.

A remark on this clonotype: The junction differs from germline at one of its ends, possibly a read error. This sequence joins TRBV13 and TRBJ2-7; tentatively, D is TRBD1 (5 bases). TRBJ2-5 matches the DNA end more closely, so the J call is doubtful. The CDR3 totals 13 residues. Looked up from germline, CDR1 is PRHDT and CDR2 is FYEKMQ (reference sequence). The CDR3 sequence: CAISLGAAETQYF. The CDR3 DNA reads TGTGCCATCAGCTTAGGGGCGGCAGAGACCCAGTACTTC.

This rearrangement joins TRBV6-2 or TRBV6-3 to TRBJ1-2; D not certain. V shed 2 bases and J shed 2 bases, with 9 bases lying between them. Germline CDR1 and CDR2: MNHEY and SVGEGT. The CDR3 covers 14 residues. The CDR3 is CASSYGPANYGYTF. The DNA for the CDR3 is TGTGCCAGCAGTTACGGGCCGGCGAACTATGGCTACACCTTC.

This chain connects TRBV27 to TRBJ1-2; TRBD1 aligns across 7 bases. Germline-derived CDR1 and CDR2 are MNHEY and SMNVEV (reference sequence). The CDR3 consists of 16 residues. With 0 bases clipped from V and 4 bases from J, the junction kept 8 bases outside the gene matches. The CDR3 nucleotides are TGTGCCAGCAGTTTATCCGGAACAGGGGCGGCCTATGGCTACACCTTC. Its translation is CASSLSGTGAAYGYTF.

This clonotype turned up a few times. The chain combines TRBV7-2 with TRBJ2-5; 8 nucleotides line up with TRBD1. Germline V gives CDR1 SGHTA, CDR2 FQGNSA. The CDR3 has 15 residues. V gave up 5 bases and J gave up 1 base; unmatched junction bases: 6. CDR3 residues: CASSQIGQGQETQYF. DNA for the CDR3: TGTGCCAGCAGCCAAATCGGACAGGGCCAAGAGACCCAGTACTTC.

The V and J genes are TRBV20-1 and TRBJ2-1; D possibly corresponds to TRBD2 (6 bases). V was trimmed by 1 base and J by 12 bases, leaving 13 bases between them. Germline lookup yields CDR1 DFQATT and CDR2 SNEGSKA (reference sequence). The CDR3 has 12 residues. For the CDR3, the DNA is TGCAGTGCTAGAGGGAGGGATTTGGGGCAGTTCTTC. Protein: CSARGRDLGQFF.